This entry is about one TCR beta chain. The antigen is undetermined. TRB was amplified by touch-down multiplex PCR, primer pools A and B combined. One entry per CDR3 protein, without DNA, is what TCRdb gives after re-calling the multiplex PCR reads. Across 12,000 or so distinct CDR3 sequences, the top ten clones capture 3% to 3.5% of the sample. TRB was amplified from 250 ng of peripheral blood genomic DNA per sample. These data are taken from a study of T cell clusters in autoimmune cytopenias. Overall study: The median distinct TRB clonotype count was approximately 2,500 per sample, from a median roughly 51,000 reads. The study's findings and limits: Active autoimmune hepatitis patients had about 3-fold fewer exclusive TRB clusters than healthy donors.

This CDR3 is 14 amino acids long. Germline V gives CDR1 GTSNPN, CDR2 SVGIG (reference sequence). The sequence came from a human donor with an autoimmune cytopenia or autoimmune hepatitis (not recorded which). This chain links TRBV30 with TRBJ1-5; TCRdb's assignment of TRBD1 cannot be checked, as there is no DNA. Material for sequencing was peripheral blood. Here the CDR3 reads CAWSLDSQNQPQHF.